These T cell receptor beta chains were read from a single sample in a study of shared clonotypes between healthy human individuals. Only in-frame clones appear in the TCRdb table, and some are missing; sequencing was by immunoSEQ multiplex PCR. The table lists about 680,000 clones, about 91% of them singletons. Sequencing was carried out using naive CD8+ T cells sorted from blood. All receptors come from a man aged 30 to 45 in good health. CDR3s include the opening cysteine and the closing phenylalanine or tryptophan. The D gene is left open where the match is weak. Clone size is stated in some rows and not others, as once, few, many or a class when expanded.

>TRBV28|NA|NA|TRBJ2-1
TGTGCCAGCAGTGGGGGCTACAATGAGCAGTTCTTC
CASSGGYNEQFF
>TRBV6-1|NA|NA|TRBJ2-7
TGTGCCAGCAGTGTCGCCATAGGTAATTGGGAGCAGTACTTC
CASSVAIGNWEQYF
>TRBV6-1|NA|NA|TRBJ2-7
TGTGCCAGCAGTGAAGGTAGAATGGGCTACGAGCAGTACTTC
CASSEGRMGYEQYF
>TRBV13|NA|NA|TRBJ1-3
TGTGCCAGCAGCTCGAGAGACGGGGTTTTCTCTGGAAACACCATATATTTT
CASSSRDGVFSGNTIYF
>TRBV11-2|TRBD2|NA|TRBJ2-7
TGTGCCAGCAGCTTAGTTCTCCCCTACGGGGGGGCCTCCTACGAGCAGTACTTC
CASSLVLPYGGASYEQYF
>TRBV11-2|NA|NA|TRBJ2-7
TGTGCCAGCAGCCCCGGTACGGCCTTTCCCTACGAGCAGTACTTC
CASSPGTAFPYEQYF
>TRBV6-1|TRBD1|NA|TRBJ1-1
TGTGCCAGCAATGGACAGGGGCTGGAAGCTTTCTTT
CASNGQGLEAFF
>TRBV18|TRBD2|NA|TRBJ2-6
TGTGCCAGCTCACCAGATATGGGGGGGACTAGCTCTGGGGCCAACGTCCTGACTTTC
CASSPDMGGTSSGANVLTF
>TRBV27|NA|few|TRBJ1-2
TGTGCCAGCGGATCATCGGGCGGCTACACCTTC
CASGSSGGYTF
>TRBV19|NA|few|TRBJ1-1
TGTGCCAGTAAAGGGTTTGAAGCTTTCTTT
CASKGFEAFF
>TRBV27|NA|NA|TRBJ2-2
TGTGCCAGCGGAAGGGGCACCGGGGAGCTGTTTTTT
CASGRGTGELFF
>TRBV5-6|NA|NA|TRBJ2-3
TGTGCCAGCAGCTTGGGGGGGGGCACAGATACGCAGTATTTT
CASSLGGGTDTQYF
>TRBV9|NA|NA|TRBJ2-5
TGTGCCAGCAGCGTAGGAGGACAGCCCCAAGAGACCCAGTACTTC
CASSVGGQPQETQYF
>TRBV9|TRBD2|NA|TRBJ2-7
TGTGCCAGCAGCGTGGGGGGGAGCTCCTACGAGCAGTACTTC
CASSVGGSSYEQYF
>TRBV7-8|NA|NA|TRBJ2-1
TGTGCCAGCAGCTTAACTAGCCACAATGAGCAGTTCTTC
CASSLTSHNEQFF
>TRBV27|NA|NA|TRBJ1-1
TGTGCCAGCAGTTTAACGGGGGAGGGCACTGAAGCTTTCTTT
CASSLTGEGTEAFF
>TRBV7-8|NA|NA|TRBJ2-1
TGTGCCAGCAGGGTTTCAGGAGAGGGATTCTTC
CASRVSGEGFF
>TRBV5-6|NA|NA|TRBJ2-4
TGTGCCAGCAGCTTGGCGGGGGCCCTTGCCAAAAACATTCAGTACTTC
CASSLAGALAKNIQYF
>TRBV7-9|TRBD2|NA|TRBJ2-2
TGTGCCAGCAGCCGGAGCGGGAGGGAGACCGGGGAGCTGTTTTTT
CASSRSGRETGELFF
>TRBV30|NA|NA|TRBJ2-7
TGTGCCTGGAGTGCCCTCGGGAGCTACGAGCAGTACTTC
CAWSALGSYEQYF